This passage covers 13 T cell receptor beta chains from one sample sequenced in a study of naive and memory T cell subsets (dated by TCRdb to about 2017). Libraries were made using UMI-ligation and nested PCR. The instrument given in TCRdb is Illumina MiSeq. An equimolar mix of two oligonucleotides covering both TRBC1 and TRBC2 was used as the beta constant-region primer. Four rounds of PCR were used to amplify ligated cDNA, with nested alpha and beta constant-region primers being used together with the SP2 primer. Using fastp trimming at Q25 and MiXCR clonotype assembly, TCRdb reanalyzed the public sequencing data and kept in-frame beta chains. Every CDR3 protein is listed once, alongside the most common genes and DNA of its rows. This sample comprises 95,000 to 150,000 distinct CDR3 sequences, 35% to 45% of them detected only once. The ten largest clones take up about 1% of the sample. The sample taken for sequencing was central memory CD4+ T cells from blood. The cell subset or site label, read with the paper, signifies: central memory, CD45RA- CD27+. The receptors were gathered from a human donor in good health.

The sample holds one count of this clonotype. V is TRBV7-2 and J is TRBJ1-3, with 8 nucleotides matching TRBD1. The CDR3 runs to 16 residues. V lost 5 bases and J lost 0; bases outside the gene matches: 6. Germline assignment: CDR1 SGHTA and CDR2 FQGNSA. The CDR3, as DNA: TGTGCCAGCAGCCTACACAGGGGGGACTCTGGAAACACCATATATTTT. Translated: CASSLHRGDSGNTIYF.

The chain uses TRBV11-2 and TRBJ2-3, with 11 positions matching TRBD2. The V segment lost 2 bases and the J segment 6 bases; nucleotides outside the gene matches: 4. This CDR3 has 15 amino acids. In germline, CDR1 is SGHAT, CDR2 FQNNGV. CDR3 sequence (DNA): TGTGCCAGCAGCTTAACTAGCGGGAGTTCGGATACGCAGTATTTT. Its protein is CASSLTSGSSDTQYF.

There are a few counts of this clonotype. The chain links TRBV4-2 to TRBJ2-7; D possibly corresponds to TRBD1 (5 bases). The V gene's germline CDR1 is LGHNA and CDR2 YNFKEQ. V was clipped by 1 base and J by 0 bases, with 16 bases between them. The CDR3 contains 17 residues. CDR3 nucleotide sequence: TGTGCCAGCAGCCAAGGCTACAGGACCTCGAGCTCCTACGAGCAGTACTTC. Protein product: CASSQGYRTSSSYEQYF.

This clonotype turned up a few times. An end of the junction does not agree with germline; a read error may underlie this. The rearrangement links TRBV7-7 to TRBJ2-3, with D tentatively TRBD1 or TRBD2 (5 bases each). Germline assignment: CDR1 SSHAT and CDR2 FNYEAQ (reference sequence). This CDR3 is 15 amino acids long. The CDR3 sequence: CASSLGREGTDTQYF. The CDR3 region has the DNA TGTGCTAGCAGCTTAGGGCGAGAGGGGACAGATACGCAGTATTTT.

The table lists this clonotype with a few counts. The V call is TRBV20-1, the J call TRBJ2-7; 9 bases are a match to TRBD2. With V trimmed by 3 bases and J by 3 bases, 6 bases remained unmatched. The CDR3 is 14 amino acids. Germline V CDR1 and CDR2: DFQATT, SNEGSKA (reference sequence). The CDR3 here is CSASTGLAFYEQYF. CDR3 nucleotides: TGCAGTGCTAGTACGGGACTAGCCTTCTACGAGCAGTACTTC.

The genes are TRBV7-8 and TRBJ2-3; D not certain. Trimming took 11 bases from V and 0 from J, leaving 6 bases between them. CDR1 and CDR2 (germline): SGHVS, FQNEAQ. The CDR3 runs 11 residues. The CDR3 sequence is CAPRSTDTQYF. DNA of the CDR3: TGTGCCCCCCGAAGCACAGATACGCAGTATTTT.

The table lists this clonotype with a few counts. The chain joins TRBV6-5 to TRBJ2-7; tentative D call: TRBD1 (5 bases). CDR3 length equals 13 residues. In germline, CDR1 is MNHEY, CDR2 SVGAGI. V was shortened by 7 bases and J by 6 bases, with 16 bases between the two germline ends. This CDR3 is CASTRIGAGEQYF. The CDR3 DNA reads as TGTGCCAGCACTCGGATTGGGGCTGGCGAGCAGTACTTC.

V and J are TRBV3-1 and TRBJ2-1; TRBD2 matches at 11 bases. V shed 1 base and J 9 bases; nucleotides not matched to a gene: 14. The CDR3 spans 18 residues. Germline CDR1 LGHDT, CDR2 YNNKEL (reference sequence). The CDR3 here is CASSQGSGRASRFGEQFF. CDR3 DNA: TGTGCCAGCAGCCAAGGTAGCGGGAGGGCCTCTAGGTTCGGTGAGCAGTTCTTC.

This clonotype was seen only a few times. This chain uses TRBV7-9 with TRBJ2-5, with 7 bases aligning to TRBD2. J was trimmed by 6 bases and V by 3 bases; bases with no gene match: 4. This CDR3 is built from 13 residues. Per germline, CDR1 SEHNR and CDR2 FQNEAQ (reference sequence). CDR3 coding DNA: TGTGCCAGCAGCTTGGACGGGGGGAAGACCCAGTACTTC. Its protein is CASSLDGGKTQYF.

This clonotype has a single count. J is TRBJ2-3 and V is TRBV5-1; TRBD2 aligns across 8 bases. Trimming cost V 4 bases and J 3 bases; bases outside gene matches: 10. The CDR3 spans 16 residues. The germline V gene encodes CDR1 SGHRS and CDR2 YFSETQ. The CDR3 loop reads CASSREVGGRTDTQYF. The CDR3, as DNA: TGCGCCAGCAGCAGGGAGGTAGGCGGGAGGACAGATACGCAGTATTTT.

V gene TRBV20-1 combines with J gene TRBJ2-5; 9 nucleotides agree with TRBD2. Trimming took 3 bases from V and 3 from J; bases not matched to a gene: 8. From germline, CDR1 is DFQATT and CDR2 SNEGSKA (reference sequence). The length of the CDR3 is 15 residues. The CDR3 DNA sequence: TGCAGTGCTAGGGGACTAGCAGTAATTAAAGAGACCCAGTACTTC. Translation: CSARGLAVIKETQYF.

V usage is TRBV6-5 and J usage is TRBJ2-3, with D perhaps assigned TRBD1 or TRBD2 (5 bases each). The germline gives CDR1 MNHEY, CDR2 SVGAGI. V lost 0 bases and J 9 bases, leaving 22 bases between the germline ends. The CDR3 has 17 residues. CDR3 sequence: CASSYSRDRWYRGTQYF. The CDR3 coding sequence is TGTGCCAGCAGTTACTCCCGGGACCGCTGGTATCGTGGGACGCAGTATTTT.

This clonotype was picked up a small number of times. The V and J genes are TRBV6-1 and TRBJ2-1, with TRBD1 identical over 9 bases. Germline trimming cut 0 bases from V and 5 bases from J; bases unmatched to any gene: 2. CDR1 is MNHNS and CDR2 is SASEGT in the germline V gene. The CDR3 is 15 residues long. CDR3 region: CASSEAGTGHNEQFF. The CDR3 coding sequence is TGTGCCAGCAGTGAAGCTGGGACAGGGCACAATGAGCAGTTCTTC.